Below, 8 T cell receptor beta chains from the same sample are listed, as sequenced in a study of CD8+ T cells in alopecia areata. Treatment noted: oral pan-JAK inhibitor, 5-10 mg twice daily. Sequencing used cDNA as its template, made by extracting RNA and reverse transcribing it. The repertoire was sequenced with immunoSEQ multiplex PCR; TCRdb's copy has only in-frame clones and lacks some. The sample lists 120,000 or so clones; 61% were seen once. The material sequenced was CD4+ T cells sorted from blood, taken at week 4, from a patient treated with tofacitinib. These receptors were collected from a human donor with alopecia areata.

This clone was counted between two and nine times. The V gene is TRBV29-1, the J gene TRBJ2-1; D uncertain. V was pared by 0 bases and J by 5 bases, with 11 bases between. CDR3 length: 14 amino acids. CDR1 and CDR2 from the germline V gene are SQVTM and ANQGSEA. The CDR3 DNA sequence: TGCAGCGTTGAAGAATCGGACGGAGACAATGAGCAGTTCTTC. As protein: CSVEESDGDNEQFF.

This chain links TRBV4-3 with TRBJ1-2; TRBD1 is a possible D gene (5 bases). Trimming left V 1 base short and J 7 bases short, with 16 bases between. CDR1 and CDR2 (germline): LGHNA, YSLEER. The CDR3 is made up of 15 amino acids. CDR3 DNA: TGCGCCAGCAGCCAAGTACAGGACGGCGGATTTGGCTACACCTTC. Encoded protein: CASSQVQDGGFGYTF.

The chain links TRBV28 to TRBJ2-1, with TRBD1 matching over 7 bases. The V gene's germline CDR1 is MDHEN and CDR2 SYDVKM. The CDR3 length is 12 residues. Trimming cost V 10 bases and J 4 bases; bases outside gene matches: 4. As DNA, the CDR3 is TGTGCCATCACAGGGGTATACAATGAGCAGTTCTTC. Its translation: CAITGVYNEQFF.

This chain connects TRBV4-3 to TRBJ1-2, with D unresolved. Deletions cut 0 bases from V and 4 bases from J, with 12 bases between. The CDR3 runs to 15 residues. Germline lookup yields CDR1 LGHNA and CDR2 YSLEER. CDR3 protein: CASSQEVRALYGYTF. The DNA of the CDR3 is TGCGCCAGCAGCCAAGAAGTGAGGGCCCTCTATGGCTACACCTTC.

The genes are TRBV7-2 and TRBJ2-1, with D possibly matching TRBD2 (6 bases). Germline CDR1 reads SGHTA; CDR2 reads FQGNSA. The V gene lost 2 bases and the J gene lost 9 bases, with 11 bases spanning the gap. The CDR3 length is 13 residues. CDR3 DNA: TGTGCCAGCAGCTTACGAGAGGAGGGTGAGCAGTTCTTC. Amino acid sequence: CASSLREEGEQFF.

CDR3: CSGFRTGELFF. CDR3 sequence (DNA): TGCAGTGGTTTTCGCACCGGGGAGCTGTTTTTT. The chain links TRBV20-1 to TRBJ2-2; D gene unclear. Germline lookup yields CDR1 DFQATT and CDR2 SNEGSKA (reference sequence). V was clipped by 7 bases and J by 4 bases, with 7 bases between them. CDR3 length: 11 residues.

Regarding this clone: Other DNA sequences of this sample code for an identical CDR3. The chain links TRBV18 to TRBJ1-5; D may be TRBD1 (5 bases). The CDR3 is 13 amino acids. Germline CDR1 is KGHSH and CDR2 is LQKENI. V was shortened by 3 bases and J by 4 bases, with 7 bases between the two germline ends. As DNA, the CDR3 is TGTGCCAGCTCACCCGACAGTAATCAGCCCCAGCATTTT. Residues: CASSPDSNQPQHF.

The V gene is TRBV4-1, the J gene TRBJ1-6; 10 nucleotides align to TRBD1. The CDR3 is 15 residues long. Losses at the gene ends were 3 bases for V and 10 bases for J; bases not matched to a gene: 6. Germline V CDR1 and CDR2: MGHRA, YSYEKL. The CDR3 nucleotides read TGCGCCAGCAGCCAGGGACAGGGGTGGGAGTCACCCCTCCACTTT. Translated: CASSQGQGWESPLHF.